Presented here are 20 T cell receptor beta chains from one specimen sequenced in a study of blood T cell repertoires in COVID-19. The table came from immunoSEQ multiplex PCR; TCRdb's copy has only in-frame clones and leaves some out. This sample has around 150,000 clones, with 75% to 90% found just once. Sequencing used PBMCs or T cells enriched from blood (not recorded which). These receptors were collected from a woman aged 60-70 years who had recovered from COVID-19.

The chain employs TRBV14 and TRBJ1-1, with D unresolved. V lost 0 bases, J lost 4 bases, and 6 bases lay in between. Germline V gene data show CDR1 as SGHDN and CDR2 as FVKESK. CDR3 length equals 13 residues. CDR3: CASSQDRGTEAFF. DNA of the CDR3: TGTGCCAGCAGCCAAGATCGGGGCACTGAAGCTTTCTTT.

The chain is built from TRBV27 and TRBJ1-2; tentatively, D is TRBD1 (6 bases). The germline gives CDR1 MNHEY, CDR2 SMNVEV (reference sequence). The V gene lost 3 bases and the J gene lost 7 bases, with 15 bases spanning the gap. The CDR3 sequence is 14 residues long. This CDR3 reads CASSFLGGLVGYTF. DNA for the CDR3: TGTGCCAGCAGTTTTTTAGGGGGTTTGGTTGGCTACACCTTC.

The chain couples TRBV10-1 to TRBJ2-3; D may be TRBD2 (6 bases). The CDR3 consists of 16 residues. From germline, CDR1 is WNHNN and CDR2 SYGVQD (reference sequence). Deletions cut 8 bases from V and 2 bases from J, with 20 bases between. This chain's CDR3 is CASQTRPTYYTDTQYF. Here the CDR3 DNA reads TGCGCCAGCCAGACTAGGCCCACATACTACACAGATACGCAGTATTTT.

The chain links TRBV6-4 to TRBJ2-6; maybe TRBD2 (6 bases). Germline values: CDR1 MRHNA, CDR2 SNTAGT. This CDR3 is built from 16 residues. V dropped 6 bases and J dropped 2 bases, with 14 bases sitting between them. CDR3 protein: CASRTQEGAGANVLTF. The CDR3 DNA is TGTGCCAGCAGGACCCAGGAGGGAGCTGGGGCCAACGTCCTGACTTTC.

The genes are TRBV25-1 and TRBJ1-1, with D maybe TRBD1 (5 bases). This CDR3 has 16 amino acids. Germline lookup yields CDR1 MGHDK and CDR2 SYGVNS. V was shortened by 0 bases and J by 5 bases, with 16 bases between the two germline ends. CDR3: CASSEYSPGRATEAFF. CDR3 DNA: TGTGCCAGCAGTGAATACTCCCCGGGCAGGGCTACTGAAGCTTTCTTT.

This clone came up once. In nucleotides, the CDR3 is TGCGCCAGCAGCTCTGCGGGGCAGCCGAACACTGAAGCTTTCTTT. This translates into CASSSAGQPNTEAFF. This sequence joins TRBV5-1 and TRBJ1-1, with TRBD1 as a possible D gene (5 bases). V was shortened by 3 bases and J by 1 base, with 13 bases between the two germline ends. Germline V gene data show CDR1 as SGHRS and CDR2 as YFSETQ. This CDR3 is 15 amino acids long.

A single count supports this clone. The chain couples TRBV30 to TRBJ1-1; D is ambiguous. This CDR3 is built from 17 residues. Trimming removed 0 bases from V and 2 bases from J, with 19 bases in between. Germline assignment: CDR1 GTSNPN and CDR2 SVGIG (reference sequence). CDR3 in amino acids: CAWSVPTDSRRNTEAFF. The CDR3, as DNA: TGTGCCTGGAGTGTCCCGACTGACTCAAGGCGAAACACTGAAGCTTTCTTT.

As to this clone: Since a much larger clone is just one base distant, this may be a read error. CDR3 sequence: CASSSTYEQYF. The DNA of the CDR3 is TGTGCCAGCAGCTCCACCTACGAGCAGTACTTC. The chain has TRBV7-9 and TRBJ2-7; D not resolved. With 4 bases removed from V and 2 bases from J, the gap between germline ends came to 3 bases. There are 11 residues in the CDR3. Germline CDR1 reads SEHNR; CDR2 reads FQNEAQ (reference sequence).

This clone was seen just once. The chain couples TRBV10-2 to TRBJ2-2, with 8 bases matching TRBD1. Trimming removed 9 bases from V and 2 bases from J; junction bases left unmatched: 5. The CDR3 is made up of 14 amino acids. Germline CDR1 reads WSHSY; CDR2 reads SAAADI. The CDR3: CASTGTGNTGELFF. The CDR3 DNA reads TGCGCCAGTACCGGGACAGGCAACACCGGGGAGCTGTTTTTT.

This clone occurred a few times. V and J are TRBV7-2 and TRBJ2-7; D not certain. This CDR3 contains 12 residues. Germline values: CDR1 SGHTA, CDR2 FQGNSA. With 1 base removed from V and 6 bases from J, the gap between germline ends came to 7 bases. In DNA form, the CDR3 reads TGTGCCAGCAGCTTAGATCGTTTCGAGCAGTACTTC. It codes for CASSLDRFEQYF.

This clone was seen only a few times. For the CDR3, the DNA is TGTGCCAGCAGTGGGACAGGGGTGAGTTCGCCGTACTTC. Its protein product is CASSGTGVSSPYF. The chain couples TRBV2 to TRBJ2-7; 9 positions agree with TRBD1. The CDR3 has 13 amino acids. Germline lookup yields CDR1 SNHLY and CDR2 FYNNEI. Trimming removed 4 bases from V and 12 bases from J; junction bases left unmatched: 10.

The rearrangement uses TRBV10-3 and TRBJ2-1, with TRBD2 identical over 11 bases. V shed 3 bases and J 9 bases; nucleotides not matched to a gene: 4. Looked up from germline, CDR1 is ENHRY and CDR2 is SYGVKD. The CDR3 extends over 14 amino acids. The DNA of the CDR3 is TGTGCCATCAGTGAAGCGACTAGCGGGACTGAGCAGTTCTTC. Its translation is CAISEATSGTEQFF.

The chain uses TRBV5-1 and TRBJ1-1; 8 bases line up with TRBD1. Per germline, CDR1 SGHRS and CDR2 YFSETQ. Losses at the gene ends were 0 bases for V and 4 bases for J; bases not matched to a gene: 5. This CDR3 is 15 amino acids long. CDR3 region: CASSLVAGGVTEAFF. The CDR3 DNA is TGCGCCAGCAGCTTGGTAGCAGGGGGCGTCACTGAAGCTTTCTTT.

The chain carries TRBV28 and TRBJ1-6, with 9 bases identical to TRBD1. Germline values: CDR1 MDHEN, CDR2 SYDVKM. V lost 6 bases to trimming and J lost 6 bases; unmatched junction nucleotides: 15. The CDR3 runs to 18 residues. In DNA, the CDR3 is TGTGCCAGCAGAAAACAAACAGGGGGCCGAGTAATTAATTCACCCCTCCACTTT. Translating gives CASRKQTGGRVINSPLHF.

This clone was counted between two and nine times. This chain uses TRBV9 with TRBJ2-5, with TRBD1 identical over 7 bases. CDR1 is SGDLS, CDR2 YYNGEE, per germline. V lost 5 bases, J lost 1 base, and 8 bases stayed unmatched. This CDR3 region has 15 residues. This CDR3 reads CASSATGFSQETQYF. CDR3 nucleotide sequence: TGTGCCAGCAGTGCGACAGGGTTTTCCCAAGAGACCCAGTACTTC.

This chain uses TRBV12-3 or TRBV12-4 with TRBJ1-3; D gene unclear. This CDR3 contains 12 residues. The V gene lost 3 bases and the J gene lost 3 bases, with 3 bases spanning the gap. This chain's CDR3 is CASSFYGNTIYF. The CDR3, as DNA: TGTGCCAGCAGTTTCTATGGAAACACCATATATTTT.

The chain combines TRBV6-4 with TRBJ1-5; 8 bases are a match to TRBD1. V dropped 9 bases and J dropped 7; count of bases not matched to a gene: 8. Germline V lookup: CDR1 MRHNA, CDR2 SNTAGT. This CDR3 comprises 13 residues. The CDR3 loop reads CASSAQGGQPQHF. CDR3 in DNA: TGTGCCAGTTCGGCACAGGGGGGACAGCCCCAGCATTTT.

DNA for the CDR3: TGCGCCAGCAGCTCCAGGACAGGGGGCTCTGGCTACACCTTC. This sequence encodes CASSSRTGGSGYTF. The chain uses TRBV5-1 and TRBJ1-2; 11 bases map to TRBD1. V shed 3 bases, J shed 7 bases, and the junction held 5 bases outside the gene matches. Per germline, CDR1 SGHRS and CDR2 YFSETQ. This CDR3 has 14 residues.

The chain uses TRBV4-1 and TRBJ2-5; TRBD2 is a possible D gene (6 bases). The germline CDR1 and CDR2 sequences are MGHRA and YSYEKL. This CDR3 is built from 15 residues. V shed 4 bases and J shed 2 bases, with 14 bases lying between them. The CDR3 bases are TGCGCCAGCAGCCTTCACGGGGGTACGCAAGAGACCCAGTACTTC. Protein sequence: CASSLHGGTQETQYF.

This clone appeared a single time. This chain connects TRBV20-1 to TRBJ1-2; D perhaps matches TRBD1 (6 bases). V was clipped by 3 bases and J by 8 bases, with 16 bases between them. CDR1 DFQATT and CDR2 SNEGSKA come from the germline V gene (reference sequence). The CDR3 runs to 13 residues. CDR3 DNA sequence: TGCAGTGCTAGTCCTACAGGGATGCGCGGCTACACCTTC. Amino acids: CSASPTGMRGYTF.